Sequencing of this TCR beta chain was carried out in a study of control samples from healthy donors and cancer patients. V was clipped by 3 bases and J by 5 bases, with 10 bases between them. This CDR3 has 13 residues. The protocol was immunoSEQ multiplex PCR, while the TCRdb copy is restricted to in-frame clones and leaves out a portion. In the table there are approximately 130,000 clones, about 89% of which are singletons. This TCR was sampled from a man aged 45-60 years in good health. The rearrangement joins TRBV12-3 or TRBV12-4 to TRBJ1-1; D is ambiguous. The sequencing input was blood. Here the CDR3 reads CASSFSAPTEAFF. The CDR3 nucleotides are TGTGCCAGCAGTTTCTCGGCCCCGACTGAAGCTTTCTTT.